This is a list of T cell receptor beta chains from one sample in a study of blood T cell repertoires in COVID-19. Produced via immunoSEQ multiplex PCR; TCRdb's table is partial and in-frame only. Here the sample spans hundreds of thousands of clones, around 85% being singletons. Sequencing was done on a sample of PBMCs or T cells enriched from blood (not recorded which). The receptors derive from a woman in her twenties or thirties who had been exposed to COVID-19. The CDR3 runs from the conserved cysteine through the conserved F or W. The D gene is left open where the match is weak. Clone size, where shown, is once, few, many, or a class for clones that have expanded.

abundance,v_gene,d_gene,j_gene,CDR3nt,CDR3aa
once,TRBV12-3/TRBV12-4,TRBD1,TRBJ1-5,TGTGCCAGTACCGGGACAGGGAATCAGCCCCAGCATTTT,CASTGTGNQPQHF
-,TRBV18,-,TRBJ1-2,TGTGCCAGCTCTCCGGACGAGGGCTATGGCTACACCTTC,CASSPDEGYGYTF
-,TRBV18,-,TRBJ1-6,TGTGCCAGCTCACCTCGACAGCCCGTCTCCAATAATTCACCCCTCCACTTT,CASSPRQPVSNNSPLHF
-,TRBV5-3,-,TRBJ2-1,TGTGCCAGAAGCTCCTGCGGAAAGCAGTTCTTC,CARSSCGKQFF
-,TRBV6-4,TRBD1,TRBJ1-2,TGTGCCAGCAGTTCGACAGGGGAACATGGCTACACCTTC,CASSSTGEHGYTF
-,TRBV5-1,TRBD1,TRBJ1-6,TGCGCCAGCAGCTCGGGACAGGGCGGTTCACCCCTCCACTTT,CASSSGQGGSPLHF
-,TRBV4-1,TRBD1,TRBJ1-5,TGCGCCAGCAGCCTACTAAAGGGACAGGGGAACCAGCCCCAGCATTTT,CASSLLKGQGNQPQHF
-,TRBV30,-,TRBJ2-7,TGTGCCTGGAGGGATATGATAGGGGTTCGGGAGCAGTACTTC,CAWRDMIGVREQYF
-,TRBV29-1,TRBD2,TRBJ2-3,TGCAGCGTTGTGCTGGAGCGGGGGGCCTACACAGATACGCAGTATTTT,CSVVLERGAYTDTQYF
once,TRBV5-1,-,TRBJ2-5,TGCGCCAGCGGGACTGGCCAAAGGGAGACCCAGTACTTC,CASGTGQRETQYF
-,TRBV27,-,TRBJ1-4,TGTGCCAGCAGTTTTCGGAGTGGCGAAAAACTGTTTTTT,CASSFRSGEKLFF
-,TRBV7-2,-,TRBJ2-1,TGTGCCAGCAGCTTAGGGTGGGCTAGCGATAGCTCCTACAATGAGCAGTTCTTC,CASSLGWASDSSYNEQFF
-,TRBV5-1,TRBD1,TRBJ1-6,TGCGCCAGCAGACAGGACAGGGACGGATCACCCCTCCACTTT,CASRQDRDGSPLHF
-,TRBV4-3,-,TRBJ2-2,TGCGCCAGCAGCCAACGGCGGACTGGTGCGAACACCGGGGAGCTGTTTTTT,CASSQRRTGANTGELFF
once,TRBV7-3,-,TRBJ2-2,TGTGCCAGCAGCTTAAACCAGGGAACCGGGGAGCTGTTTTTT,CASSLNQGTGELFF
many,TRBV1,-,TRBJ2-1,TGCACCAGAAAAGGAGGGACTAGCGCCAATGAGCAGTTCTTC,CTRKGGTSANEQFF
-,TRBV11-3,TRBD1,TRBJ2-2,TGTGCCAGTTGGCTACAGGGGGTATTCCACACCGGGGAGCTGTTTTTT,CASWLQGVFHTGELFF
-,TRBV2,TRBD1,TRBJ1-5,TGTGCCAGCAGTGAAACCGGCAGGGGGCTTCAGCCCCAGCATTTT,CASSETGRGLQPQHF
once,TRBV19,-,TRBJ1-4,TGTGCCAGTAGTATCCAGGAGGCAACTAATGAAAAACTGTTTTTT,CASSIQEATNEKLFF
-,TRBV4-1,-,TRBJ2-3,TGCGCCAGCAGCCAAGATTTGTCGGGGACAGATACGCAGTATTTT,CASSQDLSGTDTQYF
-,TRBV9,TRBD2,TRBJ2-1,TGTGCCAGCAGCGTAGGCATCAGCGGGGGGGCCTATGAGCAGTTCTTC,CASSVGISGGAYEQFF
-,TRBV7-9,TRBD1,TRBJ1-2,TGTGCCAGCAGCTCGACAGGGGGGAATGGCTACACCTTC,CASSSTGGNGYTF
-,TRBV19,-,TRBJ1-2,TGTGCCAGTAGTAGGACAGTTAACTATGGCTACACCTTC,CASSRTVNYGYTF
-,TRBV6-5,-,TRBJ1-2,TGTGCCAGCATCCAGGGTTTTGGCTATGGCTACACCTTC,CASIQGFGYGYTF
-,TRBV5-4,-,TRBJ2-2,TGTGCCAGCAGCCCGGGGGACGGCGGGGAGCTGTTTTTT,CASSPGDGGELFF
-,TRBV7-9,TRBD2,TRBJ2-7,TGTGCCAGCAGCTCAAGACTAGCGGGAGAACCCCCCTACGAGCAGTACTTC,CASSSRLAGEPPYEQYF
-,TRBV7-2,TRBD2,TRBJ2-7,TGTGCCAGCAGCTTAGAAGTCGGGGGGGCCTACGAGCAGTACTTC,CASSLEVGGAYEQYF
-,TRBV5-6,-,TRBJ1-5,TGTGCCAGCAGCAACTTCCGCCGAGGGCAGCCCCAGCATTTT,CASSNFRRGQPQHF
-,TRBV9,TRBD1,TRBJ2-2,TGTGCCAGCAGCCCCCGGACAGGGAACACCGGGGAGCTGTTTTTT,CASSPRTGNTGELFF
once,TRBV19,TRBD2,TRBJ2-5,TGTGCCAGTGAAGCGGGAGGAGGCCAAGAGACCCAGTACTTC,CASEAGGGQETQYF
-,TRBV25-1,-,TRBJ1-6,TGTGCCAGCAGTGCTTTAGACAGTATTTTTTCACCCCTCCACTTT,CASSALDSIFSPLHF
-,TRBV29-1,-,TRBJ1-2,TGCAGCGTTGGGGAGGGGACCAACTATGGCTACACCTTC,CSVGEGTNYGYTF
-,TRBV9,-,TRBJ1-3,TGTGCCAGCATGGACAACTCTGGAAACACCATATATTTT,CASMDNSGNTIYF